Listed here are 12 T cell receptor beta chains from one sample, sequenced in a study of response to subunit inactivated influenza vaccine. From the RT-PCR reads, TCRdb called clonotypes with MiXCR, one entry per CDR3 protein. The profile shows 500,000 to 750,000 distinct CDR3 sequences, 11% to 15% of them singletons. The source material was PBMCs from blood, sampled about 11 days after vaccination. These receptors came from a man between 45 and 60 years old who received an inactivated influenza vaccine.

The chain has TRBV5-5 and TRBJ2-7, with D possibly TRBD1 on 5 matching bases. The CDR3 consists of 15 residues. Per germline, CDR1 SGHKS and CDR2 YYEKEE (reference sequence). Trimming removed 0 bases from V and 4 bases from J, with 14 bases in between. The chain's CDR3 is CASSLVVGPGYEQYF. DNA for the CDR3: TGTGCCAGCAGCTTGGTGGTGGGGCCCGGTTACGAGCAGTACTTC.

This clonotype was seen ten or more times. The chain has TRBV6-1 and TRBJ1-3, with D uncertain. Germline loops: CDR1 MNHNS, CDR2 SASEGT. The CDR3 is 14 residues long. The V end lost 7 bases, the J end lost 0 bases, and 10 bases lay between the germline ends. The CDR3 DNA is TGTGCCAGCATCGCCCGCAGCTCTGGAAACACCATATATTTT. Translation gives CASIARSSGNTIYF.

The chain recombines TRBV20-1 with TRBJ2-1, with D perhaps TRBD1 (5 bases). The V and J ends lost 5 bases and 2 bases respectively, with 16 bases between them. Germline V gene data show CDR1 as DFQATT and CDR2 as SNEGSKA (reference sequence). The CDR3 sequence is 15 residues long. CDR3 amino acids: CSAPGLQGTYNEQFF. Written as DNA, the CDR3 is TGCAGTGCTCCCGGCTTGCAGGGCACCTACAATGAGCAGTTCTTC.

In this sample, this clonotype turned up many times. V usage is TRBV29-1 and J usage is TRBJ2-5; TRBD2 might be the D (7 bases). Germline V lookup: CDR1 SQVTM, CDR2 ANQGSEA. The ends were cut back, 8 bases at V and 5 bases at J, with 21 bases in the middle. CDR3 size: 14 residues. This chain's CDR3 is CSIGTGGAGETQYF. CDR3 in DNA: TGCAGCATCGGCACGGGGGGCGCAGGGGAGACCCAGTACTTC.

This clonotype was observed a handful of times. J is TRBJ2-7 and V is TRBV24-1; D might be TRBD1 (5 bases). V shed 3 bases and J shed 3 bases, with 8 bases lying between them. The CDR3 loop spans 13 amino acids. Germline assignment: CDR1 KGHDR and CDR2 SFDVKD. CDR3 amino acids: CATSDTQGYEQYF. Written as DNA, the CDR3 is TGTGCCACCAGTGATACCCAGGGCTACGAGCAGTACTTC.

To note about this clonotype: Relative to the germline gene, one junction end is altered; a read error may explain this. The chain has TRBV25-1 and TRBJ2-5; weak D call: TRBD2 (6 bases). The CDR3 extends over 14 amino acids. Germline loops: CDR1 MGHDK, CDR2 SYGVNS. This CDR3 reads CASSERGWGETQDF. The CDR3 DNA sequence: TGTGCCAGCAGTGAACGGGGGTGGGGGGAGACCCAGGACTTC.

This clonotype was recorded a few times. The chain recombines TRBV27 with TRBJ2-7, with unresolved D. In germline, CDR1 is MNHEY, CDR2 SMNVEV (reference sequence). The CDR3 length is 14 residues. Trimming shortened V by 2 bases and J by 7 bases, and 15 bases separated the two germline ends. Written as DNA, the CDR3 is TGTGCCAGCAGTTTAGTGGCCAGCCGATGGGAGCAGTACTTC. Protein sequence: CASSLVASRWEQYF.

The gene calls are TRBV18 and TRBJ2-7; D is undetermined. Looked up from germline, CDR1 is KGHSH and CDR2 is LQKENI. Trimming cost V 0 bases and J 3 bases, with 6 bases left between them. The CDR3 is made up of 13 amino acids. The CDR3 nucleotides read TGTGCCAGCTCACCACCGGACCGCTACGAGCAGTACTTC. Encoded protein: CASSPPDRYEQYF.

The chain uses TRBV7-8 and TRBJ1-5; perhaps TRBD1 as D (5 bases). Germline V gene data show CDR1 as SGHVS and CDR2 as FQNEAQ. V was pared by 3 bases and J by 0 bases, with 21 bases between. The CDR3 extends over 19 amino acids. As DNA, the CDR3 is TGTGCCAGCAGCTTGGCACCGGGACGGAAGGATTATAGCAATCAGCCCCAGCATTTT. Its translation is CASSLAPGRKDYSNQPQHF.

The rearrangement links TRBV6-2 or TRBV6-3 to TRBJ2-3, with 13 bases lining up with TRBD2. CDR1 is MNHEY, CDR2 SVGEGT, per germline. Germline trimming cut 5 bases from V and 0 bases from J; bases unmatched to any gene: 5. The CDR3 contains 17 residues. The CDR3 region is CASSRGLAGRSTDTQYF. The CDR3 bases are TGTGCCAGCAGTAGGGGACTAGCGGGGCGAAGCACAGATACGCAGTATTTT.

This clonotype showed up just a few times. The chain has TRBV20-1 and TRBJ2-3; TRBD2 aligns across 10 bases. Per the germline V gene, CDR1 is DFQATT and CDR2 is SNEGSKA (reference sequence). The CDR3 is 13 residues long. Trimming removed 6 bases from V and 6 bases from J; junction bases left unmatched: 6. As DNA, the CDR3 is TGCAGTGCCGCTAGCGGGAGCCCCGATACGCAGTATTTT. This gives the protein CSAASGSPDTQYF.

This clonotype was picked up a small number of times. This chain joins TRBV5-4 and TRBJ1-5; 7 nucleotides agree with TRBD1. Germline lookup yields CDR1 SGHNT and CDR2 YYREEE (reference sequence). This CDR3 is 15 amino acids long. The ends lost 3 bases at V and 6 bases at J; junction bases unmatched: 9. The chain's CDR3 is CASSSDKGAGQPQHF. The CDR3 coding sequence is TGTGCCAGCAGCTCGGATAAGGGGGCCGGTCAGCCCCAGCATTTT.